The 29 T cell receptor beta chains in this list originate from one sample, sequenced in a study of T cell responses to AZD1222 COVID-19 vaccine. The assay was immunoSEQ multiplex PCR, and TCRdb's table has in-frame clones only and misses some. Here the sample spans 65,000 to 80,000 clones, roughly 87% being singletons. Sample: peripheral blood, taken on day 0 of AZD1222 vaccination. The receptors were sampled from an adult in good health.

This chain joins TRBV24-1 and TRBJ1-4, with D unresolved. Trimming took off 5 bases at V and 6 bases at J, with 6 bases between the two ends. Germline CDR1 and CDR2: KGHDR and SFDVKD. This CDR3 comprises 12 residues. Here the CDR3 DNA reads TGTGCCACCAGTGGGGGAGATGAAAAACTGTTTTTT. It is translated as CATSGGDEKLFF.

This chain connects TRBV7-2 to TRBJ1-4; 10 nucleotides line up with TRBD1. The CDR3 totals 14 residues. Looked up from germline, CDR1 is SGHTA and CDR2 is FQGNSA. The trim removed 5 bases at V and 6 bases at J, leaving 3 bases unmatched. DNA for the CDR3: TGTGCCAGCAGCCCGGGACAGGGGTATGAAAAACTGTTTTTT. This sequence encodes CASSPGQGYEKLFF.

CDR3 region: CASSQERGSYEQYF. The CDR3 DNA is TGTGCCAGCAGCCAAGAGCGAGGCTCCTACGAGCAGTACTTC. The chain has TRBV4-2 and TRBJ2-7; D is unclear. The V end was cut by 0 bases, the J end by 0 bases, with 6 bases between. The CDR3 length is 14 residues. The germline V gene encodes CDR1 LGHNA and CDR2 YNFKEQ.

The chain links TRBV19 to TRBJ2-4; D uncertain. CDR3 length equals 14 residues. Germline V CDR1 and CDR2: LNHDA, SQIVND (reference sequence). V was cut by 6 bases and J by 0 bases, with 9 bases left in between. This chain's CDR3 is CASRSLLAKNIQYF. The CDR3 region has the DNA TGTGCCAGTAGATCACTTCTAGCCAAAAACATTCAGTACTTC.

The chain joins TRBV29-1 to TRBJ1-4, with D tentatively TRBD1 (5 bases). CDR3 length: 15 amino acids. In germline, CDR1 is SQVTM, CDR2 ANQGSEA. The V end lost 4 bases, the J end lost 4 bases, and 16 bases lay between the germline ends. For the CDR3, the DNA is TGCAGCGTTGGGGGCCCAGGATGGGGTAATGAAAAACTGTTTTTT. Amino acids: CSVGGPGWGNEKLFF.

This chain links TRBV2 with TRBJ1-1; 7 bases map to TRBD1. The J segment lost 0 bases and the V segment lost 5 bases, leaving 9 bases of the junction unmatched. Germline loops: CDR1 SNHLY, CDR2 FYNNEI. The CDR3 covers 16 residues. The CDR3 region is CASSRTGTEMNTEAFF. In nucleotides, the CDR3 is TGTGCCAGCAGTCGAACCGGGACAGAGATGAACACTGAAGCTTTCTTT.

The chain is built from TRBV9 and TRBJ2-1; a possible D gene is TRBD2 (6 bases). Germline CDR1 is SGDLS and CDR2 is YYNGEE. With 0 bases removed from V and 6 bases from J, the gap between germline ends came to 13 bases. CDR3 length: 15 amino acids. The CDR3 sequence is CASSVVPSAVNEQFF. CDR3 bases: TGTGCCAGCAGCGTAGTGCCTAGCGCCGTCAATGAGCAGTTCTTC.

V and J are TRBV7-2 and TRBJ2-3; D unresolved. There are 13 residues in the CDR3. The V end was cut by 6 bases, the J end by 3 bases, with 10 bases between. Germline values: CDR1 SGHTA, CDR2 FQGNSA. CDR3 sequence: CASRPSRTDTQYF. In DNA, the CDR3 is TGTGCCAGCAGGCCATCTAGAACAGATACGCAGTATTTT. Drawing the rest from reference TRBV7-2 and TRBJ2-3, the complete variable domain is GAGVSQSPSNKVTEKGKDVELRCDPISGHTALYWYRQSLGQGLEFLIYFQGNSAPDKSGLPSDRFSAERTGGSVSTLTIQRTQQEDSAVYLCASRPSRTDTQYFGPGTRLTVL.

The V and J genes are TRBV19 and TRBJ2-2, with a weak D call TRBD2 (6 bases). The germline V gene has CDR1 LNHDA and CDR2 SQIVND (reference sequence). The CDR3 contains 15 residues. V was trimmed by 10 bases and J by 5 bases, leaving 20 bases between them. The CDR3 coding sequence is TGTGCCACCGAGGGACTGGGGGGTGGTACCGGGGAGCTGTTTTTT. It is translated as CATEGLGGGTGELFF.

The CDR3 reads CASSLGLATSTDTQYF. Written as DNA, the CDR3 is TGCGCCAGCAGCTTGGGACTAGCGACTAGCACAGATACGCAGTATTTT. This chain links TRBV5-1 with TRBJ2-3; TRBD2 agrees at 8 bases. The CDR3 sequence is 16 residues long. CDR1 and CDR2 from the germline V gene are SGHRS and YFSETQ. V trimming: 0 bases; J trimming: 0 bases; junction bases outside the gene matches: 3.

The V gene is TRBV7-2, the J gene TRBJ2-7; perhaps D is TRBD1 or TRBD2 (5 bases each). The ends were cut back, 1 base at V and 0 bases at J, with 7 bases in the middle. The CDR3 is 14 residues long. Germline V gene data show CDR1 as SGHTA and CDR2 as FQGNSA. The CDR3 DNA reads TGTGCCAGCAGCTTAGGAGGGGCCTCCTACGAGCAGTACTTC. Translation: CASSLGGASYEQYF.

V is TRBV3-1 (or the pseudogene TRBV3-2) and J is TRBJ2-5, with 8 bases matching TRBD1. Germline-derived CDR1 and CDR2 are LGHDT and YNNKEL (reference sequence). The CDR3 covers 15 residues. J lost 5 bases, V lost 3 bases, and 8 bases had no gene match. The CDR3 DNA reads TGTGCCAGCAGCCAGGGAGACAGGGGATCGGAGACCCAGTACTTC. Encoded protein: CASSQGDRGSETQYF.

The rearrangement uses TRBV6-1 and TRBJ1-3; the D gene is possibly TRBD1 (5 bases). The CDR3 spans 16 residues. Germline CDR1 MNHNS, CDR2 SASEGT. Trimming cost V 2 bases and J 0 bases, with 11 bases left between them. The CDR3 loop reads CASSETAGSSGNTIYF. Here the CDR3 DNA reads TGTGCCAGCAGTGAAACCGCAGGGAGCTCTGGAAACACCATATATTTT.

The chain carries TRBV6-5 and TRBJ2-5, with D maybe TRBD1 (6 bases). The CDR3 runs 14 residues. V was cut by 10 bases and J by 5 bases, with 20 bases left in between. In germline, CDR1 is MNHEY, CDR2 SVGAGI. The CDR3 reads CATTQGLGVETQYF. For the CDR3, the DNA is TGTGCCACCACCCAGGGGCTCGGAGTTGAGACCCAGTACTTC.

The chain carries TRBV2 and TRBJ2-7; 14 bases are a match to TRBD2. Germline V gene sequence: CDR1 SNHLY, CDR2 FYNNEI. The CDR3 is 14 residues long. Losses at the gene ends were 6 bases for V and 6 bases for J; bases not matched to a gene: 4. CDR3 in amino acids: CASRGTSGSSEQYF. CDR3 DNA: TGTGCCAGCAGGGGGACTAGCGGGAGTTCCGAGCAGTACTTC.

A single count supports this clone. The genes are TRBV19 and TRBJ2-2; D gene uncertain. Per the germline V gene, CDR1 is LNHDA and CDR2 is SQIVND (reference sequence). Trimming left V 3 bases short and J 10 bases short, with 15 bases between. The CDR3 loop spans 14 amino acids. The CDR3: CASSIPARLLELFF. The CDR3 coding sequence is TGTGCCAGTAGTATCCCCGCCAGGCTACTGGAGCTGTTTTTT.

This clone showed up just once. The chain couples TRBV6-5 to TRBJ2-1; D is perhaps TRBD2 (5 bases). Germline V gene lookup returns CDR1 MNHEY and CDR2 SVGAGI. The germline V and J ends were trimmed by 4 bases and 1 base, with 11 bases remaining between them. The CDR3 totals 15 residues. For the CDR3, the DNA is TGTGCCAGCAGTTTCTCCTGGGAGTCCTACAATGAGCAGTTCTTC. The encoded protein is CASSFSWESYNEQFF.

This clone appeared a single time. This chain links TRBV18 with TRBJ1-1; unclear D gene. Trimming pared 6 bases from V and 0 bases from J, leaving 8 bases between. Germline assignment: CDR1 KGHSH and CDR2 LQKENI. The CDR3 runs 13 residues. Here the CDR3 reads CASSDTMNTEAFF. CDR3 nucleotides: TGTGCCAGCTCCGACACCATGAACACTGAAGCTTTCTTT.

The chain couples TRBV19 to TRBJ2-1, with 12 bases identical to TRBD2. The trim removed 4 bases at V and 10 bases at J, leaving 14 bases unmatched. The CDR3 has 17 residues. Germline loops: CDR1 LNHDA, CDR2 SQIVND (reference sequence). The CDR3 sequence: CASSKGLAGTLLNEQFF. The CDR3 DNA follows: TGTGCCAGTAGTAAGGGACTAGCGGGCACCCTGTTAAACGAGCAGTTCTTC.

The sample holds one count of this clone. The gene calls are TRBV7-3 and TRBJ1-2; D is ambiguous. The CDR3 has 13 residues. The V gene lost 0 bases and the J gene lost 6 bases, with 8 bases spanning the gap. Germline lookup yields CDR1 SGHTA and CDR2 FQGTGA. The CDR3, as DNA: TGTGCCAGCAGCTTAACCAGGAACGATGGCTACACCTTC. This sequence encodes CASSLTRNDGYTF.

V usage is TRBV10-3 and J usage is TRBJ1-2; D unclear. The germline V gene encodes CDR1 ENHRY and CDR2 SYGVKD. The V end lost 3 bases, the J end lost 0 bases, and 14 bases lay between the germline ends. This CDR3 has 16 amino acids. The CDR3 sequence is CAISDNSRHPNYGYTF. CDR3 DNA sequence: TGTGCCATCAGTGATAATTCGAGGCATCCTAACTATGGCTACACCTTC.

The V call is TRBV19, the J call TRBJ2-1, with 8 nucleotides matching TRBD1. The germline gives CDR1 LNHDA, CDR2 SQIVND (reference sequence). CDR3 length: 14 residues. With V trimmed by 5 bases and J by 9 bases, 9 bases remained unmatched. CDR3 region: CASSWTGPVREQFF. In DNA, the CDR3 is TGTGCCAGTAGTTGGACAGGGCCAGTCCGTGAGCAGTTCTTC.

The chain carries TRBV20-1 and TRBJ1-2; the match to TRBD1 covers 8 bases. This CDR3 has 11 amino acids. With 6 bases clipped from V and 8 bases from J, the junction kept 5 bases outside the gene matches. Germline lookup yields CDR1 DFQATT and CDR2 SNEGSKA (reference sequence). This CDR3 is CSADRGIGYTF. In DNA form, the CDR3 reads TGCAGTGCCGACAGGGGAATAGGCTACACCTTC.

The chain combines TRBV19 with TRBJ1-1; D not resolved. CDR1 is LNHDA, CDR2 SQIVND, per germline (reference sequence). This CDR3 spans 16 amino acids. With 0 bases removed from V and 4 bases from J, the gap between germline ends came to 15 bases. This chain's CDR3 is CASSIDLGLRVTEAFF. The CDR3 nucleotides read TGTGCCAGTAGTATAGATCTAGGATTAAGGGTCACTGAAGCTTTCTTT.

This sequence joins TRBV11-2 and TRBJ2-5; D may correspond to TRBD1 or TRBD2 (5 bases each). Germline CDR1 reads SGHAT; CDR2 reads FQNNGV. V shed 4 bases and J shed 1 base, with 7 bases lying between them. This CDR3 is 13 amino acids long. CDR3 residues: CASSSGAQETQYF. CDR3 nucleotides: TGTGCCAGCAGCTCCGGGGCCCAAGAGACCCAGTACTTC.

The V call is TRBV6-6, the J call TRBJ2-7, with D uncertain. Trimming took off 0 bases at V and 4 bases at J, with 10 bases between the two ends. Germline V CDR1 and CDR2: MNHNY, SVGAGI (reference sequence). The CDR3 is 14 amino acids. The CDR3 protein is CASSYSMGYYEQYF. The CDR3 bases are TGTGCCAGCAGTTACTCGATGGGATATTACGAGCAGTACTTC.

The rearrangement links TRBV10-1 to TRBJ2-7, with D perhaps matching TRBD2 (5 bases). This CDR3 is 10 amino acids long. CDR1 and CDR2 from the germline V gene are WNHNN and SYGVQD (reference sequence). The germline V and J ends were trimmed by 3 bases and 10 bases, with 7 bases remaining between them. CDR3 DNA: TGCGCCAGCAGTGATCGGACTCAGTACTTC. Translating it yields CASSDRTQYF.

Only a few counts were recorded for this clone. This chain uses TRBV6-5 with TRBJ1-3, with D uncertain. The CDR3 has 16 amino acids. Trimming shortened V by 0 bases and J by 4 bases, and 13 bases separated the two germline ends. Germline lookup yields CDR1 MNHEY and CDR2 SVGAGI. The chain's CDR3 is CASSYSDRFRGNTIYF. The CDR3 region has the DNA TGTGCCAGCAGTTACTCGGACCGATTTCGCGGAAACACCATATATTTT.

The rearrangement links TRBV15 to TRBJ2-7; the D gene is possibly TRBD1 (5 bases). CDR3 length: 15 residues. Germline values: CDR1 LNHNV, CDR2 YYDKDF (reference sequence). V was cut by 0 bases and J by 5 bases, with 14 bases left in between. CDR3 amino acids: CATSRDRAGPHEQYF. The CDR3 region has the DNA TGTGCCACCAGCAGAGATCGGGCAGGGCCCCACGAGCAGTACTTC.